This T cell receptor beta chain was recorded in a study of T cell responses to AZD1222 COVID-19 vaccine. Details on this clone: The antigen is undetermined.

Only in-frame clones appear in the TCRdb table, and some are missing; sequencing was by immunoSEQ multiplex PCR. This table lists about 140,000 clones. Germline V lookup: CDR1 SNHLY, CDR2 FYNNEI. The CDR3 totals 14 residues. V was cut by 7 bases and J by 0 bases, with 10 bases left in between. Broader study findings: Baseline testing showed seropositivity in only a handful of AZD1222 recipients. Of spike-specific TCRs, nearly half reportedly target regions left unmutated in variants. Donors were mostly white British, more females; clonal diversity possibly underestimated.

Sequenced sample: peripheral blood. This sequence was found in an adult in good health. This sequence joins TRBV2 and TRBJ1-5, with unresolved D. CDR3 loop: CASNGRVSNQPQHF. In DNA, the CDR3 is TGTGCCAGCAACGGAAGGGTTAGCAATCAGCCCCAGCATTTT.